This T cell receptor beta chain was obtained from a study of patients and donors after allogeneic stem cell transplantation. This clonotype was counted at least ten times. MiXCR, run by TCRdb on the RT-PCR reads, gives a single entry per CDR3 protein. The table lists about a million distinct CDR3 sequences, approximately 18% of them singletons. Germline assignment: CDR1 SGHRS and CDR2 YFSETQ. V was clipped by 1 base and J by 6 bases, with 14 bases between them. CDR3 length: 14 amino acids. Sequences were obtained from blood, either unsorted or a sorted T cell fraction (not recorded which). The clonotype was recovered from a human donor who was either an allogeneic HSCT recipient or a stem cell or donor lymphocyte infusion donor (not recorded which). It is not recorded whose cells these are; they may come from a transplant donor. This chain uses TRBV5-1 with TRBJ2-7; a weak D match, TRBD1 (7 bases). The CDR3, as DNA: TGCGCCAGCAGCTTGTTGGCAGGGGGAGGCGAGCAGTACTTC. Amino acids: CASSLLAGGGEQYF.